The sequence of this TCR beta chain was determined in a study of cytomegalovirus exposure and HLA in healthy donors. About the study: Researchers previously reported finding roughly 120 million unique TCR beta sequences from roughly 170 million T cells.

This clone was found many times. Both 60 Vbeta primers and 13 Jbeta primers went into the PCR. Sequencing was performed with immunoSEQ multiplex PCR; in TCRdb, only in-frame clones are kept and a portion is missing. Of fewer than 250,000 clones listed, approximately 80% were seen once; the top ten hold approximately 1.5%. Sequenced: PBMCs. The clonotype comes from a girl aged 5 to 17 in good health and CMV-seronegative.

The CDR3 sequence is CASSQAIGHQSPDTQYF. As DNA, the CDR3 is TGTGCCAGCAGTCAAGCGATAGGCCACCAAAGCCCAGATACGCAGTATTTT. The chain employs TRBV5-5 and TRBJ2-3, with D hard to call. Trimming took off 5 bases at V and 4 bases at J, with 23 bases between the two ends. The CDR3 covers 17 residues. The germline CDR1 and CDR2 sequences are SGHKS and YYEKEE (reference sequence).